Listed below are T cell receptor beta chains from one sample, sequenced in a study of blood T cells in healthy people across ages. TCRdb re-called the 5' RACE reads through MiXCR, storing one row per CDR3 protein. Of 650,000 to 900,000 distinct CDR3 sequences in the sample, approximately 67% are singletons; the top ten hold 25% to 35%. Sample: blood. Receptors were obtained from a man in his thirties or forties in good health. The CDR3 runs from the conserved cysteine through the conserved F or W. D genes are given only for firm matches. Part of the rows lack a size; the others show once, few, many or a class for expanded clones.

CDR3,DNA,J,size,V,D
CASSQDLFGGRGRTNEQFF,TGCGCCAGCAGCCAAGATCTTTTTGGGGGCAGGGGACGGACCAATGAGCAGTTCTTC,TRBJ2-1,.,TRBV4-3,.
CASSQAGLASTDTQYF,TGCGCCAGCAGCCAAGCCGGACTGGCGAGCACAGATACGCAGTATTTT,TRBJ2-3,once,TRBV4-3,.
CASSQETNRESYGYTF,TGCGCCAGCAGCCAAGAAACGAACAGGGAATCCTATGGCTACACCTTC,TRBJ1-2,.,TRBV4-3,.
CSVVRTGEETQYF,TGCAGCGTTGTTCGGACAGGGGAAGAGACCCAGTACTTC,TRBJ2-5,.,TRBV29-1,TRBD1
CASSGGTAYEQYF,TGTGCCAGCAGTGGCGGCACGGCCTACGAGCAGTACTTC,TRBJ2-7,.,TRBV7-2,.
CASSYRGESYNSPLHF,TGTGCCAGCAGTTACAGGGGGGAGAGTTATAATTCACCCCTCCACTTT,TRBJ1-6,.,TRBV6-5,.
CASSVGTGLTEAFF,TGTGCCAGCAGTGTAGGGACAGGGCTCACTGAAGCTTTCTTT,TRBJ1-1,.,TRBV27,TRBD1
CASSQGTSGGLQETQYF,TGTGCCAGCAGCCAAGGGACTAGCGGGGGGCTCCAAGAGACCCAGTACTTC,TRBJ2-5,.,TRBV4-2,TRBD2
CSVRVDEQYF,TGCAGCGTTAGGGTGGACGAGCAGTACTTC,TRBJ2-7,.,TRBV29-1,.
CASSVSGDTQYF,TGTGCCAGCAGCGTGAGCGGAGATACGCAGTATTTT,TRBJ2-3,.,TRBV9,.
CASSLSGHPKNIQYF,TGTGCCAGCAGTTTGTCGGGGCACCCCAAAAACATTCAGTACTTC,TRBJ2-4,.,TRBV27,.
CASSRSGDYTF,TGTGCCAGCAGCCGATCAGGGGACTACACCTTC,TRBJ1-2,.,TRBV7-2,.
CASSLATGGDEKLFF,TGCGCCAGCAGCTTGGCGACAGGGGGGGATGAAAAACTGTTTTTT,TRBJ1-4,.,TRBV5-1,TRBD1
CATSDRGWTSGETDTQYF,TGTGCCACCAGTGATCGGGGGTGGACTAGCGGGGAGACAGATACGCAGTATTTT,TRBJ2-3,.,TRBV24-1,TRBD2
CSANNRDRGCKQYF,TGCAGTGCCAACAACCGGGACAGGGGTTGTAAGCAGTACTTC,TRBJ2-4,.,TRBV20-1,TRBD1
CSARGRAGYTDTQYF,TGCAGTGCTCGGGGGCGAGCGGGTTACACAGATACGCAGTATTTT,TRBJ2-3,.,TRBV20-1,.
CASSQDGGLGTDTQYF,TGCGCCAGCAGCCAAGACGGAGGGTTGGGGACAGATACGCAGTATTTT,TRBJ2-3,.,TRBV4-3,.
CASSLGGGSNNEQFF,TGTGCCAGCAGCCTCGGGGGGGGGTCCAACAATGAGCAGTTCTTC,TRBJ2-1,.,TRBV3-1,TRBD2
CASSQDITGVGYGYTF,TGCGCCAGCAGCCAGGACATTACAGGGGTCGGCTATGGCTACACCTTC,TRBJ1-2,.,TRBV4-3,TRBD1
CASSQGPSGERTQYF,TGTGCCAGCAGCCAAGGCCCCTCAGGGGAGAGGACCCAGTACTTC,TRBJ2-5,.,TRBV4-2,.
CSVETSGGSYEQYF,TGCAGCGTTGAAACTAGCGGGGGGTCCTACGAGCAGTACTTC,TRBJ2-7,.,TRBV29-1,TRBD2
CASSVGQINEQFF,TGTGCCAGCAGCGTGGGACAGATCAATGAGCAGTTCTTC,TRBJ2-1,.,TRBV5-5,TRBD1
CAISEGEGQYTDTQYF,TGTGCCATCAGTGAAGGGGAGGGACAGTACACAGATACGCAGTATTTT,TRBJ2-3,.,TRBV10-3,.
CASSLSRQSSYNSPLHF,TGTGCCAGCAGTTTATCCCGACAGAGCTCCTATAATTCACCCCTCCACTTT,TRBJ1-6,.,TRBV27,.
CAIGQTGVGANEKLFF,TGTGCCATCGGCCAAACAGGGGTCGGGGCTAATGAAAAACTGTTTTTT,TRBJ1-4,.,TRBV10-3,TRBD1
CASSRGQGVGTQYF,TGTGCCAGCAGCCGCGGACAGGGGGTCGGGACCCAGTACTTC,TRBJ2-5,.,TRBV6-2/TRBV6-3,TRBD1
CASSSSTLGYEQYF,TGTGCCAGCAGCTCTAGTACATTAGGCTACGAGCAGTACTTC,TRBJ2-7,.,TRBV2,.
CSAHSGRGQNYGYTF,TGCAGTGCTCACTCAGGAAGGGGTCAGAACTATGGCTACACCTTC,TRBJ1-2,.,TRBV20-1,.
CASTRQGDEQYF,TGTGCCAGCACCCGCCAGGGCGACGAGCAGTACTTC,TRBJ2-7,.,TRBV12-3/TRBV12-4,.
CASSPPVLREQYF,TGTGCCAGCAGTCCCCCTGTCTTGCGGGAGCAGTACTTC,TRBJ2-7,.,TRBV28,.
CASSERGGYQETQYF,TGCGCCAGCAGTGAGCGGGGGGGATACCAAGAGACCCAGTACTTC,TRBJ2-5,.,TRBV5-1,TRBD2
CAWSVGFNYGYTF,TGTGCCTGGAGTGTAGGGTTTAACTATGGCTACACCTTC,TRBJ1-2,.,TRBV30,.
CASGSSGLQLAKNTQYF,TGTGCCAGCGGAAGTAGCGGGCTGCAGCTAGCCAAAAACACTCAGTACTTC,TRBJ2-4,.,TRBV7-2,TRBD2
CASSYAGTGDSPLHF,TGTGCCAGCAGCTATGCCGGGACAGGGGATTCACCCCTCCACTTT,TRBJ1-6,.,TRBV7-8,TRBD1
CASTSGADTQYF,TGTGCCAGCACGTCAGGGGCAGATACGCAGTATTTT,TRBJ2-3,few,TRBV7-9,.
CASSFTGRVETQYF,TGTGCCAGCAGTTTTACAGGGAGGGTTGAGACCCAGTACTTC,TRBJ2-5,.,TRBV12-3/TRBV12-4,.
CASSYYAEALNQPQHF,TGTGCCAGCAGTTACTATGCCGAGGCCCTCAATCAGCCCCAGCATTTT,TRBJ1-5,.,TRBV6-2/TRBV6-3,.
CASSLGQEGDTQYF,TGCGCCAGCAGCTTGGGACAGGAGGGAGATACGCAGTATTTT,TRBJ2-3,many,TRBV5-1,.
CAGSPSGNQPQHF,TGTGCCGGCAGCCCTTCTGGCAATCAGCCCCAGCATTTT,TRBJ1-5,.,TRBV27,.
CSVEDQRVPGDTQYF,TGCAGCGTTGAAGATCAAAGAGTCCCTGGGGATACGCAGTATTTT,TRBJ2-3,.,TRBV29-1,.